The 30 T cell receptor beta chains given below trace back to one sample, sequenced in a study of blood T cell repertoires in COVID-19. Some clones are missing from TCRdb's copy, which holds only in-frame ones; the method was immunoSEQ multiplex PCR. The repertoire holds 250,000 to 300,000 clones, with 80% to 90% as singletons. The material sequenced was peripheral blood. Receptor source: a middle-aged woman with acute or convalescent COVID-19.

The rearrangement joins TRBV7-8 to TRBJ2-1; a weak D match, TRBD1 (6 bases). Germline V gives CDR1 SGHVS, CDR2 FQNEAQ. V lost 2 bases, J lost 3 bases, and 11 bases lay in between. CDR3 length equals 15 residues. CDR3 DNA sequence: TGTGCCAGCAGCTTAACGCAGGGGCTCTACAATGAGCAGTTCTTC. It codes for CASSLTQGLYNEQFF. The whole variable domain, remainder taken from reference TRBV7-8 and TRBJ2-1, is GAGVSQSPRYKVAKRGQDVALRCDPISGHVSLFWYQQALGQGPEFLTYFQNEAQLDKSGLPSDRFFAERPEGSVSTLKIQRTQQEDSAVYLCASSLTQGLYNEQFFGPGTRLTVL.

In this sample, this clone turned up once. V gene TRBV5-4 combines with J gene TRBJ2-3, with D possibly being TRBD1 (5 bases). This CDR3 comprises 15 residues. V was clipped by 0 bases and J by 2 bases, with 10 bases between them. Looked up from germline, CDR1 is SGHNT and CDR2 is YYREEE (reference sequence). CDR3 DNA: TGTGCCAGCAGCTTGGGGCCAGGGTCCACAGATACGCAGTATTTT. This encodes CASSLGPGSTDTQYF.

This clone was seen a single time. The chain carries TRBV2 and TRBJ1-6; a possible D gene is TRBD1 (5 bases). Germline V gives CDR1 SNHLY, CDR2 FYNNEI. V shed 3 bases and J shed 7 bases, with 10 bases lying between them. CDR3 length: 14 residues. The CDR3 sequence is CASSDFGANSPLHF. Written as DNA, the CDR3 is TGTGCCAGCAGTGATTTTGGGGCCAATTCACCCCTCCACTTT.

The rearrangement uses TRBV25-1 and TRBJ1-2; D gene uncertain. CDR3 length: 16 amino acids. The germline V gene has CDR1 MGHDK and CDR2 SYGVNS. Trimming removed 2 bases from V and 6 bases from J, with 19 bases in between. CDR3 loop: CASSELLEGLRDGYTF. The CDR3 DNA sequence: TGTGCCAGCAGTGAACTTTTAGAGGGCTTGAGGGATGGCTACACCTTC.

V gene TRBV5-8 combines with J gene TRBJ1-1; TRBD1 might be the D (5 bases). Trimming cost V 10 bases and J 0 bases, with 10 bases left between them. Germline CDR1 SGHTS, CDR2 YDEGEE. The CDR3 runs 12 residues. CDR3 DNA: TGTGCCGTCGACAGCATGAACACTGAAGCTTTCTTT. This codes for CAVDSMNTEAFF.

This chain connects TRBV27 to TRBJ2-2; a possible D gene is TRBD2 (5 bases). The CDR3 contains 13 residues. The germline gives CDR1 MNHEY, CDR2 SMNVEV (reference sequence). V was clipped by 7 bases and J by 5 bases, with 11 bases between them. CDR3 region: CASIARGTGELFF. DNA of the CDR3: TGTGCCAGCATCGCCCGAGGGACCGGGGAGCTGTTTTTT.

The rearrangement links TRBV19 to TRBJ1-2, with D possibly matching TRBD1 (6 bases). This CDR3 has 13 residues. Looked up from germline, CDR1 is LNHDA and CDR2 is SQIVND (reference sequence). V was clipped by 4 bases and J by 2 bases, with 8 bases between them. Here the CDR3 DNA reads TGTGCCAGTAGTAAAGGACAGAACTATGGCTACACCTTC. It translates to CASSKGQNYGYTF. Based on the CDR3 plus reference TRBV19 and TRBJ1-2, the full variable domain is DGGITQSPKYLFRKEGQNVTLSCEQNLNHDAMYWYRQDPGQGLRLIYYSQIVNDFQKGDIAEGYSVSREKKESFPLTVTSAQKNPTAFYLCASSKGQNYGYTFGSGTRLTVV.

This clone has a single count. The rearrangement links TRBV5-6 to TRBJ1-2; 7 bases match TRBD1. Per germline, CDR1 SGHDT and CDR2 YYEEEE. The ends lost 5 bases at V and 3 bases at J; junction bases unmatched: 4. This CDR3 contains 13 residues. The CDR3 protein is CASRPTGDYGYTF. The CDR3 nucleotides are TGTGCCAGCAGGCCTACAGGGGACTATGGCTACACCTTC.

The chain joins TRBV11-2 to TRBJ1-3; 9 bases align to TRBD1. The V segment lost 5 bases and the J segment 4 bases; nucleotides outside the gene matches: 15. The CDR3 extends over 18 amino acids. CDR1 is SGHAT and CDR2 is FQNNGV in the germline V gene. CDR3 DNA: TGTGCCAGCAGCCGGACAGGGGCTACTCACGCTGCCGGAAACACCATATATTTT. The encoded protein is CASSRTGATHAAGNTIYF.

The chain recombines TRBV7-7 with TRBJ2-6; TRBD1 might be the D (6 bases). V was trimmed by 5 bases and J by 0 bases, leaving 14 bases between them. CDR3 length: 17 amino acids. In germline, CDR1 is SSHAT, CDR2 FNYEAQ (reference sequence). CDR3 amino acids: CASSPIDRTSGANVLTF. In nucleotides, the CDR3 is TGTGCCAGCAGCCCCATTGACAGGACCTCTGGGGCCAACGTCCTGACTTTC.

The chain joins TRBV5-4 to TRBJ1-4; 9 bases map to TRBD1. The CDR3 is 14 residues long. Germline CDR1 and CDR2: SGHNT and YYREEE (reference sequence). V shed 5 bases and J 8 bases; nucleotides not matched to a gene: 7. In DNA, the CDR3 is TGTGCCAGCAGACGGGGACAGGGAGGGGAAAAACTGTTTTTT. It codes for CASRRGQGGEKLFF.

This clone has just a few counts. The CDR3 reads CASSLAGGTSGNTIYF. DNA of the CDR3: TGCGCCAGCAGCTTGGCAGGGGGGACCTCTGGAAACACCATATATTTT. The chain uses TRBV5-1 and TRBJ1-3; 7 nucleotides align to TRBD1. Looked up from germline, CDR1 is SGHRS and CDR2 is YFSETQ. The CDR3 runs to 16 residues. The V gene end was trimmed by 0 bases and the J gene end by 0 bases; junction bases not matched to a gene: 3.

Here the CDR3 DNA reads TGTGCCAGCAGCCAACTAGCGGGGGGCCTCATGCTAGCCAAAAACATTCAGTACTTC. Encoded protein: CASSQLAGGLMLAKNIQYF. The chain couples TRBV4-2 to TRBJ2-4; TRBD2 matches 11 bases. Trimming at V came to 2 bases and at J to 0 bases, leaving 9 bases not matched to a gene. The germline V gene has CDR1 LGHNA and CDR2 YNFKEQ. This CDR3 region has 19 residues.

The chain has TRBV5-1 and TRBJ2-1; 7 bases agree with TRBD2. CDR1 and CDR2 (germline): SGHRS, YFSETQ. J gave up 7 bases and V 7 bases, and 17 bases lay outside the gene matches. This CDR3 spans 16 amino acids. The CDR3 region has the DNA TGCGCCAGCGAGAGGGGCGATGTCGGGCGGGGGAATGAGCAGTTCTTC. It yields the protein CASERGDVGRGNEQFF.

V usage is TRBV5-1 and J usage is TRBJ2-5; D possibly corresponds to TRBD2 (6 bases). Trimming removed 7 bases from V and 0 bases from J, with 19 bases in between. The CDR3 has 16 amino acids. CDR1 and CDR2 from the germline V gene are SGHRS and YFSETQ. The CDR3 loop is CASRPFSGQYQETQYF. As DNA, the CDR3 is TGCGCCAGCCGACCGTTTAGCGGTCAGTACCAAGAGACCCAGTACTTC. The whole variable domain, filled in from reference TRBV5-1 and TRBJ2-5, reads KAGVTQTPRYLIKTRGQQVTLSCSPISGHRSVSWYQQTPGQGLQFLFEYFSETQRNKGNFPGRFSGRQFSNSRSEMNVSTLELGDSALYLCASRPFSGQYQETQYFGPGTRLLVL.

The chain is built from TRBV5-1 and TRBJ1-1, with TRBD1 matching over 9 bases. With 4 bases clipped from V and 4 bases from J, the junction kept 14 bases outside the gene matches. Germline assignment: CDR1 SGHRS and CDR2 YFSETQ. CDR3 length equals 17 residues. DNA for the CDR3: TGCGCCAGCAGCAAGGGGGGGACAGGGATCCTCCGCACTGAAGCTTTCTTT. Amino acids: CASSKGGTGILRTEAFF. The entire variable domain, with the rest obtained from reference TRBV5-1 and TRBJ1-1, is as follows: KAGVTQTPRYLIKTRGQQVTLSCSPISGHRSVSWYQQTPGQGLQFLFEYFSETQRNKGNFPGRFSGRQFSNSRSEMNVSTLELGDSALYLCASSKGGTGILRTEAFFGQGTRLTVV.

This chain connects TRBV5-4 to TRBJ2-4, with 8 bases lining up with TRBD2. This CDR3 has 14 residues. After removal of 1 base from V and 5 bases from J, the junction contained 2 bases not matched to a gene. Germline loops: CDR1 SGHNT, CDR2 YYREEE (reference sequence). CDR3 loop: CASSLRGGQNIQYF. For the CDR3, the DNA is TGTGCCAGCAGCTTGCGGGGGGGACAAAACATTCAGTACTTC.

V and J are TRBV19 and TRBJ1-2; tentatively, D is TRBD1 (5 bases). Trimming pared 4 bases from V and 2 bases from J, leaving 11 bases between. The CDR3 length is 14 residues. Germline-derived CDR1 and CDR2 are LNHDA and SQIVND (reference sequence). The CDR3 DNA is TGTGCCAGTAGTAGGGGGGGGTTGAACTATGGCTACACCTTC. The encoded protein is CASSRGGLNYGYTF.

The CDR3 sequence: CASSLWASGTDTQYF. DNA for the CDR3: TGTGCCAGCAGCTTATGGGCTAGCGGAACAGATACGCAGTATTTT. The chain links TRBV7-3 to TRBJ2-3; 7 positions match TRBD2. Germline CDR1 and CDR2: SGHTA and FQGTGA. CDR3 size: 15 residues. V lost 2 bases and J lost 3; bases outside the gene matches: 5.

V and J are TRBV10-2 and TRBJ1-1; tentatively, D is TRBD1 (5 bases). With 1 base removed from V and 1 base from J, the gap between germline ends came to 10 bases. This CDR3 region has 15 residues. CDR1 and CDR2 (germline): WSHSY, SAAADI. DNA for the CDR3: TGCGCCAGCAGTGAGTTTGGGCAGGGGAACACTGAAGCTTTCTTT. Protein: CASSEFGQGNTEAFF.

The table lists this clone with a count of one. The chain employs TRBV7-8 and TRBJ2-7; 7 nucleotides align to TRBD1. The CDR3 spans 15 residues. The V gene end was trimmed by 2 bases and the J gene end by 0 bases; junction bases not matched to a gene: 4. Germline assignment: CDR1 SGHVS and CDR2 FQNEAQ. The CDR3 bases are TGTGCCAGCAGCTTAAAGACAGGGAGCTCCTACGAGCAGTACGTC. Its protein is CASSLKTGSSYEQYV.

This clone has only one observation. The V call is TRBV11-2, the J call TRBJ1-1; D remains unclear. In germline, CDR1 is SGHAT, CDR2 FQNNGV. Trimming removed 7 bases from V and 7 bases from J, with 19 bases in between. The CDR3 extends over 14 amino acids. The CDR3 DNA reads TGTGCCAGCACGAAACGACTAGGCCCGGGTGAAGCTTTCTTT. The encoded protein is CASTKRLGPGEAFF.

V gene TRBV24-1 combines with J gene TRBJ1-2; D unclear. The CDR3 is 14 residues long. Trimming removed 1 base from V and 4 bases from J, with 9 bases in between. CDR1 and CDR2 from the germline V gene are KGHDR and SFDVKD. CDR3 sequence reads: CATSDLPGSYGYTF. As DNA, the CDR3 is TGTGCCACCAGTGATTTACCGGGGTCCTATGGCTACACCTTC.

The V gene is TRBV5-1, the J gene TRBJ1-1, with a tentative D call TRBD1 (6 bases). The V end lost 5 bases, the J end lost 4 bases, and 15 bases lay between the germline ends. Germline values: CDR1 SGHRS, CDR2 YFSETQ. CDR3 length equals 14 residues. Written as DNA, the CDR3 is TGCGCCAGCAGGGGTATACAGGGTAGCACTGAAGCTTTCTTT. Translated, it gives CASRGIQGSTEAFF.

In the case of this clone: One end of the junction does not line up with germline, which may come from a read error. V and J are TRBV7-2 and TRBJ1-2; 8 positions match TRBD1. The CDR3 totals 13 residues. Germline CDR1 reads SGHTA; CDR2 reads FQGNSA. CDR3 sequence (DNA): TGTGCCAGCCGCTTGACAGGGGAGAATGGCTACACCTTC. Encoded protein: CASRLTGENGYTF.

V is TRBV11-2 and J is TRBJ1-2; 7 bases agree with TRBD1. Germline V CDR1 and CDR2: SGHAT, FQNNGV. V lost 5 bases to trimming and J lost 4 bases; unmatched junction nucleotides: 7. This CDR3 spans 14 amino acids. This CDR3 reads CASSTPGQIYGYTF. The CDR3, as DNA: TGTGCCAGCAGCACTCCGGGACAGATCTATGGCTACACCTTC.

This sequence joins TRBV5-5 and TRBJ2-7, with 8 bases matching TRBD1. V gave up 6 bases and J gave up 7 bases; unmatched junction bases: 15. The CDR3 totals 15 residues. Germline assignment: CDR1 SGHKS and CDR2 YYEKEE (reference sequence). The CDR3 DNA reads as TGTGCCAGCACCTGGGGAATAGGACAGGGTTATGAGCAGTACGTC. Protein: CASTWGIGQGYEQYV.

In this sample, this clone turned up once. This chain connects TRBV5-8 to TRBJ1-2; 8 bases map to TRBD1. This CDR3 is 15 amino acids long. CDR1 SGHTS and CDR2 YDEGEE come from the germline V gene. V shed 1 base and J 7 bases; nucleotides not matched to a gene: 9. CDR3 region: CASSLSRQGASGYTF. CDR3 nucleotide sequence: TGTGCCAGCAGCTTGAGTAGGCAGGGGGCATCTGGCTACACCTTC.

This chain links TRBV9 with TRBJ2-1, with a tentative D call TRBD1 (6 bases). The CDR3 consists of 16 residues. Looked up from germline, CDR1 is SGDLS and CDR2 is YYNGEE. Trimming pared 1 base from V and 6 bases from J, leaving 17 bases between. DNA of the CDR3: TGTGCCAGCAGCGTACCCGAGGACAGCCCGCTCAATGAGCAGTTCTTC. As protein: CASSVPEDSPLNEQFF. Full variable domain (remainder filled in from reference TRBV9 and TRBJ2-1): DSGVTQTPKHLITATGQRVTLRCSPRSGDLSVYWYQQSLDQGLQFLIQYYNGEERAKGNILERFSAQQFPDLHSELNLSSLELGDSALYFCASSVPEDSPLNEQFFGPGTRLTVL.

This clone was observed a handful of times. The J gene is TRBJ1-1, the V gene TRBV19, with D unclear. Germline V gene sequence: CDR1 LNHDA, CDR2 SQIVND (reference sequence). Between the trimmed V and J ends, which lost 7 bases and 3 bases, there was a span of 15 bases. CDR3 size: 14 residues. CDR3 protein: CASIGWVDDTEAFF. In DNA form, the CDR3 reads TGTGCCAGTATCGGGTGGGTAGACGACACTGAAGCTTTCTTT.